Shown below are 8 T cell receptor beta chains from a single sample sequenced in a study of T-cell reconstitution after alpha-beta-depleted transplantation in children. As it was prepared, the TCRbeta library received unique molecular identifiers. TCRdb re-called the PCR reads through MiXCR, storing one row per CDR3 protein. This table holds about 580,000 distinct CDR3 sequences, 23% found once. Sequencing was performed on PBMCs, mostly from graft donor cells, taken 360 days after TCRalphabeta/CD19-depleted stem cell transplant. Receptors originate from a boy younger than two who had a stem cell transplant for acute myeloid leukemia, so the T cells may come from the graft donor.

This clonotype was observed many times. The CDR3 here is CASRPKGSYNSPLHF. The CDR3, as DNA: TGTGCCAGCAGGCCTAAGGGCTCCTATAATTCACCCCTCCACTTT. This sequence joins TRBV6-1 and TRBJ1-6; D is uncertain. The V end was cut by 6 bases, the J end by 0 bases, with 9 bases between. CDR1 and CDR2 (germline): MNHNS, SASEGT. The CDR3 extends over 15 amino acids.

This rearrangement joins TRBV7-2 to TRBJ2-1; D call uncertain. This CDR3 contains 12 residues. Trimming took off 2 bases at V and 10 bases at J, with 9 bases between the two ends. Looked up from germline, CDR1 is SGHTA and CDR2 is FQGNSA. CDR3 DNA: TGTGCCAGCAGCTTACCAGTTGGCGAGCAGTTCTTC. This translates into CASSLPVGEQFF.

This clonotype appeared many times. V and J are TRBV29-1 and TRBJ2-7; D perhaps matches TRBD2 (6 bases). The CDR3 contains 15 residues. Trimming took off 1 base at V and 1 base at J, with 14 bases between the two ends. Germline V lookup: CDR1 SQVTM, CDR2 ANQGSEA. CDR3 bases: TGCAGCGTTGAAGGGACGTGGGGAGGATCCTACGAGCAGTACTTC. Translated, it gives CSVEGTWGGSYEQYF.

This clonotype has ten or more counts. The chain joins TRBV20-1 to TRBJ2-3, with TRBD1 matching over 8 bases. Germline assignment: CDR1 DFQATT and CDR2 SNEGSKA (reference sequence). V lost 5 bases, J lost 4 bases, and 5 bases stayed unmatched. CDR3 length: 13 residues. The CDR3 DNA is TGCAGTGCTCCGGACAGGGCGGCAGATACGCAGTATTTT. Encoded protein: CSAPDRAADTQYF.

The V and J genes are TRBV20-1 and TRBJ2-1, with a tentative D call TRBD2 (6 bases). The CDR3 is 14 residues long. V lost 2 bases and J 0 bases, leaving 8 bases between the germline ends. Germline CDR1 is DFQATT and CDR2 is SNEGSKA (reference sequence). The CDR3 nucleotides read TGCAGTGCTAGACTGCGGGGCTCCTACAATGAGCAGTTCTTC. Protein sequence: CSARLRGSYNEQFF.

The CDR3 nucleotides read TGCAGTGCTAGGACAGATTACAATGAGCAGTTCTTC. Translating it yields CSARTDYNEQFF. The gene calls are TRBV20-1 and TRBJ2-1; tentative D call: TRBD1 (5 bases). V lost 3 bases and J 4 bases, leaving 7 bases between the germline ends. This CDR3 contains 12 residues. CDR1 and CDR2 (germline): DFQATT, SNEGSKA (reference sequence).

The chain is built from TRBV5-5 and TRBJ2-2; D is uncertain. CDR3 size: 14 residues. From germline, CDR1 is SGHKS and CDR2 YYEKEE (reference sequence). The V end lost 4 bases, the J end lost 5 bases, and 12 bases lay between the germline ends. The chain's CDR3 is CASSIDMTTGELFF. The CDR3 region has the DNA TGTGCCAGCAGCATAGACATGACAACCGGGGAGCTGTTTTTT.

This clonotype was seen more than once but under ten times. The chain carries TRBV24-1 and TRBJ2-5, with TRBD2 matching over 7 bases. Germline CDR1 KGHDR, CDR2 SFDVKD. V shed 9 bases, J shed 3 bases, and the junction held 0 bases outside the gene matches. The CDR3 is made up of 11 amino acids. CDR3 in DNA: TGTGCCACCGGGAGGGAAGAGACCCAGTACTTC. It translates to CATGREETQYF.